This T cell receptor (beta chain) was captured in a study of response to subunit inactivated influenza vaccine. Study-level results: It was suggested by the authors that few new T cells are recruited by each seasonal influenza vaccination.

In regard to this clonotype: Antigen specificity is unknown.

TCRdb used MiXCR to reprocess the RT-PCR reads, holding one entry per CDR3 protein. The top ten clones hold 5.5% to 8% of a sample with 650,000 to 800,000 distinct CDR3 sequences, 14% of them seen once. Germline V gene lookup returns CDR1 SGHRS and CDR2 YFSETQ. The CDR3 spans 15 residues. Losses at the gene ends were 4 bases for V and 3 bases for J; bases not matched to a gene: 9. The rearrangement joins TRBV5-1 to TRBJ2-7, with 8 bases lining up with TRBD2. Here the sequenced sample was PBMCs from blood, taken roughly 15 days before vaccination. The source of this sequence is a man aged 50 to 59 who received an inactivated influenza vaccine. In DNA, the CDR3 is TGCGCCAGCAGCGTCCTAGCGGGTAGCTTCTACGAGCAGTACTTC. This codes for CASSVLAGSFYEQYF.